The TCR beta chain described here comes from a study of T cells in Graves' hyperthyroidism and ophthalmopathy. The investigators amplified TCR beta CDR3 regions from RNA transcripts. First-round RT-PCR of the TCR CDR3 relied on the HTBI primer set. A single record per CDR3 protein comes from TCRdb applying MiXCR to the multiplex PCR reads. The profile covers about 400,000 distinct CDR3 sequences, with around 15% appearing a single time and 25% to 30% taken by the ten largest. V gave up 2 bases and J gave up 0 bases; unmatched junction bases: 4. The germline CDR1 and CDR2 sequences are KGHSH and LQKENI. The CDR3 extends over 15 amino acids. This clonotype was detected a few times.

The origin of this receptor is a man in his forties or fifties with Graves' ophthalmopathy. Sequences were obtained from blood. This rearrangement joins TRBV18 to TRBJ2-7; 7 bases agree with TRBD1. In DNA, the CDR3 is TGTGCCAGCTCACCAACAGGGGACCACTCCTACGAGCAGTACTTC. Translating gives CASSPTGDHSYEQYF.